These T cell receptor beta chains were read from a single sample in a study of shared clonotypes between healthy human individuals. Generated by immunoSEQ multiplex PCR, the TCRdb table keeps only in-frame clones and is missing some. The repertoire holds under 2,000,000 clones, with roughly 95% as singletons. Sequenced material: naive CD8+ T cells sorted from blood. These receptors were taken from a man between 18 and 29 years old in good health. Each CDR3 is given with its conserved first and last residue. The order of the fields is V gene, clone size, J gene, CDR3 protein. Only some rows state a clone size, as once, few, many or a class for expanded clones.

>TRBV7-9|NA|TRBJ2-7
CASSLVGETGDEQYF
>TRBV5-1|NA|TRBJ2-2
CASSLSPGTLKRELFF
>TRBV27|NA|TRBJ2-1
CASSPGTSGYNEQFF
>TRBV7-9|NA|TRBJ1-3
CATGHLSSGNTIYF
>TRBV11-3|NA|TRBJ2-1
CASSLAYNEQFF
>TRBV4-1|NA|TRBJ2-7
CASSQDGRGEQYF
>TRBV13|NA|TRBJ1-4
CASSSTGGLLRNEKLFF
>TRBV27|once|TRBJ2-6
CASSAGANVLTF
>TRBV5-6|NA|TRBJ2-2
CASSFSSNTGELFF
>TRBV15|NA|TRBJ2-3
CATSELAGGTDTQYF
>TRBV28|NA|TRBJ2-7
CASSITDGTYEQYF
>TRBV11-2|NA|TRBJ2-7
CASSFGSELYEQYF
>TRBV6-1|NA|TRBJ2-1
CASSEGTGYNDNEQFF
>TRBV5-4|NA|TRBJ2-3
CASSLSLTDTQYF
>TRBV7-8|NA|TRBJ2-7
CASSLGPYYEQYF
>TRBV9|NA|TRBJ2-2
CASSVDRVNTGELFF
>TRBV29-1|NA|TRBJ1-1
CSVLTGVTSEAFF
>TRBV2|NA|TRBJ1-5
CASSGQGGGNQPQHF
>TRBV5-4|NA|TRBJ1-1
CASSLTGSEAFF
>TRBV7-9|NA|TRBJ2-7
CASSLGQVYEQYF
>TRBV27|NA|TRBJ1-3
CASSTSQWPGNTIYF
>TRBV5-1|NA|TRBJ1-3
CASSPAAASGNTIYF
>TRBV10-2|NA|TRBJ2-1
CASSSGRFNEQFF
>TRBV5-6|NA|TRBJ1-2
CASSSGTGILGLGF
>TRBV19|NA|TRBJ2-1
CASSSSGRATHEQFF
>TRBV6-6|NA|TRBJ2-7
CASSFQDGLYEQYF
>TRBV28|NA|TRBJ2-1
CASTQLGGYDEQFF
>TRBV4-3|NA|TRBJ2-5
CASSQEGSGSGRQETQYF
>TRBV28|NA|TRBJ2-7
CASSLFGEDYEQYF
>TRBV4-1|once|TRBJ2-7
CASSPTGDYEQYF
>TRBV27|once|TRBJ2-7
CASSTAYEQYF
>TRBV18|NA|TRBJ1-1
CASSPTGEAFF
>TRBV7-9|NA|TRBJ2-5
CASSLLWTPETQYF
>TRBV27|NA|TRBJ2-1
CASSFGLAGPNEQFF
>TRBV6-5|NA|TRBJ1-1
CASTDSMNTEAFF
>TRBV5-5|NA|TRBJ1-1
CASSWDLGPEAFF
>TRBV9|NA|TRBJ2-3
CASSEEGLAGADTQYF
>TRBV27|NA|TRBJ2-7
CASSLSYLYEQYF
>TRBV10-3|NA|TRBJ2-1
CASQPGQGGDEQFF
>TRBV6-5|NA|TRBJ2-2
CASSTGMGGTGELFF
>TRBV5-1|NA|TRBJ1-5
CASRLGQRGDQPQHF
>TRBV5-6|few|TRBJ2-7
CASSSYYEQYF
>TRBV29-1|NA|TRBJ1-2
CSVVGSNYGYTF
>TRBV10-2|NA|TRBJ1-1
CAVRSTEAFF